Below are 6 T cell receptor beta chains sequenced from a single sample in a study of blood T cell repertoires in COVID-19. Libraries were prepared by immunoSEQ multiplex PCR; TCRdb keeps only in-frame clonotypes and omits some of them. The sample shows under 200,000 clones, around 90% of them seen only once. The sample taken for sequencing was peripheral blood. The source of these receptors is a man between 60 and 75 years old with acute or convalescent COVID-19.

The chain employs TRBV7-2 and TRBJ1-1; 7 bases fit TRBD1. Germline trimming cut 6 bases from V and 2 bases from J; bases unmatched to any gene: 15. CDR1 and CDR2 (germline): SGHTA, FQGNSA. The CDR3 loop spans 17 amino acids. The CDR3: CASSSTLGQADNTEAFF. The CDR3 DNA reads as TGTGCCAGCAGTTCTACCCTTGGACAGGCGGATAACACTGAAGCTTTCTTT. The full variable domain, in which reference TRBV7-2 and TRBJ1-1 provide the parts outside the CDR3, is GAGVSQSPSNKVTEKGKDVELRCDPISGHTALYWYRQSLGQGLEFLIYFQGNSAPDKSGLPSDRFSAERTGGSVSTLTIQRTQQEDSAVYLCASSSTLGQADNTEAFFGQGTRLTVV.

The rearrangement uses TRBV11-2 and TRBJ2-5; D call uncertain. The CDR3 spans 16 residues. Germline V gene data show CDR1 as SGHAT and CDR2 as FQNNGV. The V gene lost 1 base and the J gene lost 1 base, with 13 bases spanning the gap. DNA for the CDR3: TGTGCCAGCAGCTTAGTTTTTGGCAGTCTCCAAGAGACCCAGTACTTC. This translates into CASSLVFGSLQETQYF.

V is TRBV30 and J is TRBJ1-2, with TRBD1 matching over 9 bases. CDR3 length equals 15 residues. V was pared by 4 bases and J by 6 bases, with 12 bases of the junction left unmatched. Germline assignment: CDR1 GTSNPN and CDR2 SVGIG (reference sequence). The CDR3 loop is CAWTYRDRALDGYTF. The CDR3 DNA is TGTGCCTGGACTTACAGGGACAGGGCTCTCGATGGCTACACCTTC. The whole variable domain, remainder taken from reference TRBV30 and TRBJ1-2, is SQTIHQWPATLVQPVGSPLSLECTVEGTSNPNLYWYRQAAGRGLQLLFYSVGIGQISSEVPQNLSASRPQDRQFILSSKKLLLSDSGFYLCAWTYRDRALDGYTFGSGTRLTVV.

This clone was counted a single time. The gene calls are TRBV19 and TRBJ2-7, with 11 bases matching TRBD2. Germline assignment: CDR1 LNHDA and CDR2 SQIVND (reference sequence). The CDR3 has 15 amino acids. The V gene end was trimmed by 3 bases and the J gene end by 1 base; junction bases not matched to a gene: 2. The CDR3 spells CASSIGTSGSYEQYF. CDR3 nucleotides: TGTGCCAGTAGTATTGGGACTAGCGGTTCCTACGAGCAGTACTTC.

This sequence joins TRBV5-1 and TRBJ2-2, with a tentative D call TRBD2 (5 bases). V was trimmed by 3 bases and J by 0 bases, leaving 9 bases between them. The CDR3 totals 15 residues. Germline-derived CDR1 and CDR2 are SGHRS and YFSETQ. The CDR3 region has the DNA TGCGCCAGCAGCTCGGACTTGACGAACACCGGGGAGCTGTTTTTT. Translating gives CASSSDLTNTGELFF.

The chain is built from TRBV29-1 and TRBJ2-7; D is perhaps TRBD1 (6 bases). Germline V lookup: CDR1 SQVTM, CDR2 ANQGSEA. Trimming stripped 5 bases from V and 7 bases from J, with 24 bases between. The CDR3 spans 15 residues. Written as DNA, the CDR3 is TGCAGCGTTTGTCGTCCGACAGGCCCTACGTGTGAGCAGTACTTC. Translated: CSVCRPTGPTCEQYF.